The 16 T cell receptor beta chains reported below all come from one sample, sequenced in a study of blood T cell repertoires in COVID-19. Sequenced by immunoSEQ multiplex PCR; TCRdb stores in-frame clones only, minus some. The sample comprises 350,000 to 400,000 clones, 75% to 90% of which are singletons, and about 1% rests with the top ten. The material sequenced was PBMCs or T cells enriched from blood (not recorded which). These receptors originate from a man younger than 30 who had recovered from COVID-19.

The chain joins TRBV4-3 to TRBJ1-2; D gene unclear. The CDR3 has 13 amino acids. V lost 2 bases to trimming and J lost 0 bases, with 4 bases between them. Germline V CDR1 and CDR2: LGHNA, YSLEER. In DNA, the CDR3 is TGCGCCAGCAGCCAAACAGCTAACTATGGCTACACCTTC. This codes for CASSQTANYGYTF.

This clone appeared a single time. The chain links TRBV9 to TRBJ2-5, with 10 bases fitting TRBD2. This CDR3 comprises 15 residues. V lost 0 bases, J lost 9 bases, and 8 bases stayed unmatched. Germline CDR1 SGDLS, CDR2 YYNGEE. This CDR3 reads CASSVVAGGSVAQYF. As DNA, the CDR3 is TGTGCCAGCAGCGTAGTAGCGGGAGGCTCGGTGGCCCAGTACTTC.

This clone was seen more than once but under ten times. CDR3 DNA sequence: TGTGCCAGTCACGGGGTTAACACCGGGGAGCTGTTTTTT. Translating it yields CASHGVNTGELFF. The chain links TRBV28 to TRBJ2-2; a possible D gene is TRBD2 (5 bases). The CDR3 is 13 amino acids. Germline CDR1 is MDHEN and CDR2 is SYDVKM. Deletions cut 9 bases from V and 2 bases from J, with 10 bases between.

V and J are TRBV11-3 and TRBJ1-2; D is unclear. The CDR3 runs to 13 residues. V was pared by 3 bases and J by 3 bases, with 8 bases between. The V gene's germline CDR1 is SGHNT and CDR2 YENEEA. The CDR3 sequence: CASSFGDYYGYTF. The CDR3 DNA reads as TGTGCCAGCAGCTTCGGGGATTACTATGGCTACACCTTC. The full variable domain, in which reference TRBV11-3 and TRBJ1-2 provide the parts outside the CDR3, is EAGVVQSPRYKIIEKKQPVAFWCNPISGHNTLYWYLQNLGQGPELLIRYENEEAVDDSQLPKDRFSAERLKGVDSTLKIQPAELGDSAVYLCASSFGDYYGYTFGSGTRLTVV.

V usage is TRBV7-9 and J usage is TRBJ1-1; no firm D call. With 5 bases removed from V and 6 bases from J, the gap between germline ends came to 19 bases. CDR1 and CDR2 from the germline V gene are SEHNR and FQNEAQ (reference sequence). There are 15 residues in the CDR3. This CDR3 reads CASSRSSGRTAEAFF. CDR3 sequence (DNA): TGTGCCAGCAGCCGATCGAGCGGGCGCACCGCTGAAGCTTTCTTT.

The V gene is TRBV13, the J gene TRBJ2-3; D is possibly TRBD1 (5 bases). The V end lost 5 bases, the J end lost 4 bases, and 10 bases lay between the germline ends. The CDR3 runs to 13 residues. CDR1 and CDR2 from the germline V gene are PRHDT and FYEKMQ (reference sequence). CDR3 region: CASSADSADTQYF. The CDR3 coding sequence is TGTGCCAGCAGCGCCGACAGCGCAGATACGCAGTATTTT.

The gene calls are TRBV27 and TRBJ1-1, with 10 bases matching TRBD1. V dropped 6 bases and J dropped 4; count of bases not matched to a gene: 8. The CDR3 is made up of 15 amino acids. The germline gives CDR1 MNHEY, CDR2 SMNVEV (reference sequence). CDR3 in amino acids: CASSQRQGAFTEAFF. The CDR3 DNA is TGTGCCAGCAGCCAACGACAGGGGGCATTCACTGAAGCTTTCTTT.

The chain joins TRBV6-2 or TRBV6-3 to TRBJ2-7; 9 bases map to TRBD1. Germline values: CDR1 MNHEY, CDR2 SVGEGT. The length of the CDR3 is 17 residues. Trimming removed 5 bases from V and 4 bases from J; junction bases left unmatched: 15. The CDR3 sequence: CASSGQFPGQGSYEQYF. CDR3 sequence (DNA): TGTGCCAGCAGTGGCCAATTCCCGGGACAGGGTTCGTACGAGCAGTACTTC.

This chain connects TRBV11-2 to TRBJ1-1; the D is unclear. Germline CDR1 is SGHAT and CDR2 is FQNNGV. V was clipped by 0 bases and J by 4 bases, with 9 bases between them. The CDR3 loop spans 14 amino acids. The CDR3 loop is CASSLDTGPTEAFF. As DNA, the CDR3 is TGTGCCAGCAGCTTAGATACGGGTCCCACTGAAGCTTTCTTT.

The chain recombines TRBV11-3 with TRBJ2-1; 8 bases match TRBD2. Per the germline V gene, CDR1 is SGHNT and CDR2 is YENEEA. The CDR3 sequence is 16 residues long. V was clipped by 0 bases and J by 5 bases; unmatched bases: 6. The CDR3 is CASSLDGAGGHNEQFF. Written as DNA, the CDR3 is TGTGCCAGCAGCTTAGACGGTGCGGGGGGACACAATGAGCAGTTCTTC. The whole variable domain, remainder taken from reference TRBV11-3 and TRBJ2-1, is EAGVVQSPRYKIIEKKQPVAFWCNPISGHNTLYWYLQNLGQGPELLIRYENEEAVDDSQLPKDRFSAERLKGVDSTLKIQPAELGDSAVYLCASSLDGAGGHNEQFFGPGTRLTVL.

CDR3 coding DNA: TGTGCCAGCAGCTTCTCTACAGGGAACAATTCACCCCTCCACTTT. Amino acids: CASSFSTGNNSPLHF. V gene TRBV5-5 combines with J gene TRBJ1-6, with a tentative D call TRBD1 (6 bases). The CDR3 length is 15 residues. V lost 2 bases and J lost 7, with 13 bases in between. Germline V gives CDR1 SGHKS, CDR2 YYEKEE (reference sequence).

The rearrangement joins TRBV19 to TRBJ1-2, with 7 bases aligning to TRBD1. CDR1 is LNHDA, CDR2 SQIVND, per germline (reference sequence). V shed 7 bases, J shed 4 bases, and the junction held 9 bases outside the gene matches. This CDR3 is built from 14 residues. CDR3 protein: CASTLMTGTYGYTF. The CDR3 DNA reads TGTGCCAGTACCCTCATGACAGGGACCTATGGCTACACCTTC.

CDR3 loop: CASPLYEQFF. The CDR3 nucleotides read TGTGCCAGCCCTCTCTATGAGCAGTTCTTC. The chain combines TRBV27 with TRBJ2-1; no clear D gene. V gave up 8 bases and J gave up 8 bases, with 7 bases separating them. This CDR3 is 10 amino acids long. Germline assignment: CDR1 MNHEY and CDR2 SMNVEV (reference sequence).

V gene TRBV6-5 combines with J gene TRBJ1-3, with D possibly being TRBD1 (6 bases). V dropped 4 bases and J dropped 2 bases, with 15 bases sitting between them. Germline assignment: CDR1 MNHEY and CDR2 SVGAGI. This CDR3 spans 16 amino acids. The CDR3 here is CASSSTGNPPGNTIYF. The CDR3 DNA follows: TGTGCCAGCAGTTCCACAGGGAACCCCCCTGGAAACACCATATATTTT.

The genes are TRBV29-1 and TRBJ2-3; 9 positions match TRBD2. The CDR3 contains 15 residues. Trimming took 7 bases from V and 5 from J; bases not matched to a gene: 13. Germline CDR1 is SQVTM and CDR2 is ANQGSEA. The CDR3 DNA follows: TGCAGCGAGGCCGGAGCTAGCGGGGTTTTAGATACGCAGTATTTT. It specifies CSEAGASGVLDTQYF.

This clone was recorded once. This sequence joins TRBV2 and TRBJ1-6; D is unclear. CDR1 and CDR2 from the germline V gene are SNHLY and FYNNEI. V dropped 11 bases and J dropped 7 bases, with 18 bases sitting between them. The CDR3 loop spans 14 amino acids. CDR3 residues: CAGQDRVLNSPLHF. The CDR3 DNA sequence: TGTGCCGGCCAAGATCGGGTGTTAAATTCACCCCTCCACTTT.